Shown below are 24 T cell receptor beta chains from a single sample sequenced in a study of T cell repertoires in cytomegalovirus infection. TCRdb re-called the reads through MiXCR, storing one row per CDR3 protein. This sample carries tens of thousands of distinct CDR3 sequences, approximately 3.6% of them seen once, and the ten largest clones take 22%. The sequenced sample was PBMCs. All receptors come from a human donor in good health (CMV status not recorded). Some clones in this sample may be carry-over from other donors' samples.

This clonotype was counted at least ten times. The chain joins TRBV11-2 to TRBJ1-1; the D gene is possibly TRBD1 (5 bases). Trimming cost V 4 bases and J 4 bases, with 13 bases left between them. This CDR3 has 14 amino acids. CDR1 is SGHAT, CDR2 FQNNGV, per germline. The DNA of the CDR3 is TGTGCCAGCAGCTCCACCCAGGGAGCCACTGAAGCTTTCTTT. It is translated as CASSSTQGATEAFF.

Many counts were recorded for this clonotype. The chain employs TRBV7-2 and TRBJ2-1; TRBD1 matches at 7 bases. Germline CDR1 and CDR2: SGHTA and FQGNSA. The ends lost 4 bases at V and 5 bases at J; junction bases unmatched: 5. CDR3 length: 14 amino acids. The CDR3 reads CASSSDRANNEQFF. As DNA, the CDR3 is TGTGCCAGCAGCTCCGACAGGGCGAACAATGAGCAGTTCTTC.

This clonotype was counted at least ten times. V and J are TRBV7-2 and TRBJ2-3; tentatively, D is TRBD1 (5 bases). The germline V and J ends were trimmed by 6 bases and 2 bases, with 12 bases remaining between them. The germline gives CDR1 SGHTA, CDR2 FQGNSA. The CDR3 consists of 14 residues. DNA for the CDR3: TGTGCCAGCAGTCGAAATGGGGCCACAGATACGCAGTATTTT. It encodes CASSRNGATDTQYF.

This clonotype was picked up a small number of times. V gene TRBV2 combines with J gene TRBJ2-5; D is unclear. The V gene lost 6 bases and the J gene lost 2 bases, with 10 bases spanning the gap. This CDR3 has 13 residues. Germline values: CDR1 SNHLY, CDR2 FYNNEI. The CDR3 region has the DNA TGTGCCAGCAGAGCTGATATACAAGAGACCCAGTACTTC. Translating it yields CASRADIQETQYF.

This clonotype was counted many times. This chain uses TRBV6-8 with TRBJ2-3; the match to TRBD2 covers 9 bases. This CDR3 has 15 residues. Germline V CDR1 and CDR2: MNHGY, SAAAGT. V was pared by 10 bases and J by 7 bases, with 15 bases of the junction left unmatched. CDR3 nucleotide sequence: TGTGCCACCCATGTCCCTGGTAGCGGGGGCCATACGCAGTATTTT. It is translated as CATHVPGSGGHTQYF.

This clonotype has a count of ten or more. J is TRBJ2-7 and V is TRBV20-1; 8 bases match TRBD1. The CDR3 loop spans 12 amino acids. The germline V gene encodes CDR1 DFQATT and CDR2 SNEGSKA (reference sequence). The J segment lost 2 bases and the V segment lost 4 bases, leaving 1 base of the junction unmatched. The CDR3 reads CSAMGQAYEQYF. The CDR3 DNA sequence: TGCAGTGCTATGGGACAGGCCTACGAGCAGTACTTC.

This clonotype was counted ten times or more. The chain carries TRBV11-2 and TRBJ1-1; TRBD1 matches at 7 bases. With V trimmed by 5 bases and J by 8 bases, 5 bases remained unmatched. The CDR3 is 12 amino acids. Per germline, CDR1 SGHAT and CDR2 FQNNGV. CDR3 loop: CASSVGTAEAFF. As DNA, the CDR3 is TGTGCCAGCAGCGTCGGGACAGCAGAAGCTTTCTTT.

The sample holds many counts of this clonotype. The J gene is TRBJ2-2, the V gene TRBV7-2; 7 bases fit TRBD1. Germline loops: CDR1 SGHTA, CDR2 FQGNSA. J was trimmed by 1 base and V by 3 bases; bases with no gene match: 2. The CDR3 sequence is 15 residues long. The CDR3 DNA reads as TGTGCCAGCAGCTTGAGGGGGCAGAACACCGGGGAGCTGTTTTTT. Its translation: CASSLRGQNTGELFF.

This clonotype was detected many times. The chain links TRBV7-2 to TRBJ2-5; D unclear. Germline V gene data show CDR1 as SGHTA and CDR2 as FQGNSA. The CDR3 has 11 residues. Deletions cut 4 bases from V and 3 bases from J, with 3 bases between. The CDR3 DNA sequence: TGTGCCAGCAGCTCCGAAGAGACCCAGTACTTC. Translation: CASSSEETQYF.

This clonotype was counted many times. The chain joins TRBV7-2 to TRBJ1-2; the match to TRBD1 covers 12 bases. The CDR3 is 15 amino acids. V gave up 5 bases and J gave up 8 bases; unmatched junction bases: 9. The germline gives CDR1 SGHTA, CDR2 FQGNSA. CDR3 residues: CASSQGSGTGGGYTF. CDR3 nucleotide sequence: TGTGCCAGCAGCCAAGGATCCGGGACAGGGGGCGGCTACACCTTC.

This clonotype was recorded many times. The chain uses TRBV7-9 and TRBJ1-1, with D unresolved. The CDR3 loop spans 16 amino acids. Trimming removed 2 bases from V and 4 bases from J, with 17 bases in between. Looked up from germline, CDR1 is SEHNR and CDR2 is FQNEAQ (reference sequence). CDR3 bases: TGTGCCAGCAGCTTACCTAACGAGGGCGGTGGCACTGAAGCTTTCTTT. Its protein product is CASSLPNEGGGTEAFF.

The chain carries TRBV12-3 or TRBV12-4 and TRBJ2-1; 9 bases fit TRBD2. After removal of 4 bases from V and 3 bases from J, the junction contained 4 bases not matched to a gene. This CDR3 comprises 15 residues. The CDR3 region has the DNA TGTGCCAGCAGTTCCGCGGGGGGGGTCTACAATGAGCAGTTCTTC. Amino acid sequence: CASSSAGGVYNEQFF.

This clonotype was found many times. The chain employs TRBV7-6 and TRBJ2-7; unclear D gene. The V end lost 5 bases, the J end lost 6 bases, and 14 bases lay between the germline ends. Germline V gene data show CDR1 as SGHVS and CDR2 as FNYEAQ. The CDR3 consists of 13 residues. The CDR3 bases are TGTGCCAGCAGCCCTTATGAGCGAGGCGAGCAGTACTTC. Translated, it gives CASSPYERGEQYF.

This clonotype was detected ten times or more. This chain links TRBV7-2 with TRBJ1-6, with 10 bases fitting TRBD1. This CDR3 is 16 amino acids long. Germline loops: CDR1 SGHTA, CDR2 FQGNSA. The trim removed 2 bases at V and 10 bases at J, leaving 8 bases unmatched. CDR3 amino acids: CASSLRGTGVGSPLHF. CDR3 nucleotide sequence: TGTGCCAGCAGCTTAAGGGGGACAGGGGTAGGCTCACCCCTCCACTTT. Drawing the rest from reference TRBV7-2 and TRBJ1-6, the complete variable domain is GAGVSQSPSNKVTEKGKDVELRCDPISGHTALYWYRQSLGQGLEFLIYFQGNSAPDKSGLPSDRFSAERTGGSVSTLTIQRTQQEDSAVYLCASSLRGTGVGSPLHFGNGTRLTVT.

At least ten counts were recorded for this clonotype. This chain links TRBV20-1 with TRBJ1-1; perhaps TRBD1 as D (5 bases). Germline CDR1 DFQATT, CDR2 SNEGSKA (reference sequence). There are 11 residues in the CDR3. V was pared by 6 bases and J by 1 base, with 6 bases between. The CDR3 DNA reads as TGCAGTGCGAGGGGGAACACTGAAGCTTTCTTT. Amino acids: CSARGNTEAFF.

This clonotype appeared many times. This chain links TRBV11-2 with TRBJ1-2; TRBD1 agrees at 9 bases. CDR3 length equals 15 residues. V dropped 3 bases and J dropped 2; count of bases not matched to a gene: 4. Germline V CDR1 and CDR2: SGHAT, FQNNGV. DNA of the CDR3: TGTGCCAGCAGCTTGGACAGGGGTATCAACTATGGCTACACCTTC. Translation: CASSLDRGINYGYTF.

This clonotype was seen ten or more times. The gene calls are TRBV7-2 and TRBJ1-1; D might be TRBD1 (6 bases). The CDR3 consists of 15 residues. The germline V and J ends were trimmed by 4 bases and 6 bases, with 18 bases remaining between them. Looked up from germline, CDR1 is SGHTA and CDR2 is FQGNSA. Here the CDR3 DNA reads TGTGCCAGCAGCTCAGATGGACAGCGCACTTCTGAAGCTTTCTTT. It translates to CASSSDGQRTSEAFF. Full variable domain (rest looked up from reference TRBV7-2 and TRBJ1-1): GAGVSQSPSNKVTEKGKDVELRCDPISGHTALYWYRQSLGQGLEFLIYFQGNSAPDKSGLPSDRFSAERTGGSVSTLTIQRTQQEDSAVYLCASSSDGQRTSEAFFGQGTRLTVV.

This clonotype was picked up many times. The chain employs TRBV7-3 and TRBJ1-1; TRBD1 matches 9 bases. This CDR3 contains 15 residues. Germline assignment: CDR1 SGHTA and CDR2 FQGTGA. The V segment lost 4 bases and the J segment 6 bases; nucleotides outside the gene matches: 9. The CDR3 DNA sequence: TGTGCCAGCAGCTCCGATACAGGGGGCTACGCTGAAGCTTTCTTT. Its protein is CASSSDTGGYAEAFF.

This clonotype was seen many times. For the CDR3, the DNA is TGTGCCAGCAGCCCCGAAAACCTCTCCTACGAGCAGTACTTC. Residues: CASSPENLSYEQYF. The V and J genes are TRBV7-2 and TRBJ2-7, with unresolved D. V lost 5 bases and J lost 0, with 11 bases in between. Germline lookup yields CDR1 SGHTA and CDR2 FQGNSA. The CDR3 runs 14 residues.

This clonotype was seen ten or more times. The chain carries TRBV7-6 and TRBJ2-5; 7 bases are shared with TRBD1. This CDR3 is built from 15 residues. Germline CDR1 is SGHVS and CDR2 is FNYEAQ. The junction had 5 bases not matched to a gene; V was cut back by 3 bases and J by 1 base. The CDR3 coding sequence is TGTGCCAGCAGCTTCTGGACAGGAACCCAAGAGACCCAGTACTTC. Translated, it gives CASSFWTGTQETQYF.

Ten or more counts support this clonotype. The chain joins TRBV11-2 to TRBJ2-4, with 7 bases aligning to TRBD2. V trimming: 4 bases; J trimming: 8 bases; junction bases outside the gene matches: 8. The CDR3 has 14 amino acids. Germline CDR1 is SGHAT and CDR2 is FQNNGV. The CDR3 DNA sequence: TGTGCCAGCAGCTCCGGACTAGATCGCGACATTCAGTACTTC. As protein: CASSSGLDRDIQYF. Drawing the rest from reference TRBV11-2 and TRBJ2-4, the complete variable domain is EAGVAQSPRYKIIEKRQSVAFWCNPISGHATLYWYQQILGQGPKLLIQFQNNGVVDDSQLPKDRFSAERLKGVDSTLKIQPAKLEDSAVYLCASSSGLDRDIQYFGAGTRLSVL.

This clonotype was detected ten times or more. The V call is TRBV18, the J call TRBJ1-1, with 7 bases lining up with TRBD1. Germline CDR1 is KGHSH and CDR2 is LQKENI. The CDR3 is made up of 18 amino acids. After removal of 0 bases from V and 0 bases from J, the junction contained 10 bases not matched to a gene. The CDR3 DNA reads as TGTGCCAGCTCACCACCGAGGAGACAGGGCTTCATGAACACTGAAGCTTTCTTT. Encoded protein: CASSPPRRQGFMNTEAFF.

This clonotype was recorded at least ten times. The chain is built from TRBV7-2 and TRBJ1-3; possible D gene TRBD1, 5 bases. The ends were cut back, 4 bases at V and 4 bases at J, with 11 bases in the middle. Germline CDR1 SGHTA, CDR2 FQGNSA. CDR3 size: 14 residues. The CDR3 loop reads CASSSPGRGNTIYF. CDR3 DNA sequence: TGTGCCAGCAGCTCACCGGGACGGGGAAACACCATATATTTT. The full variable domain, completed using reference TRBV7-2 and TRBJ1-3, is GAGVSQSPSNKVTEKGKDVELRCDPISGHTALYWYRQSLGQGLEFLIYFQGNSAPDKSGLPSDRFSAERTGGSVSTLTIQRTQQEDSAVYLCASSSPGRGNTIYFGEGSWLTVV.

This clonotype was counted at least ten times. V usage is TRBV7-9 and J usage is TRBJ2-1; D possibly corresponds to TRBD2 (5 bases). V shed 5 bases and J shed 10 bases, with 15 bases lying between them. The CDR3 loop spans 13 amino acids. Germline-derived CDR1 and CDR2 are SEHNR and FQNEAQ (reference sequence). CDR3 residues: CASSARDRIEQFF. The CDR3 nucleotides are TGTGCCAGCAGCGCACGGGATCGAATAGAGCAGTTCTTC.